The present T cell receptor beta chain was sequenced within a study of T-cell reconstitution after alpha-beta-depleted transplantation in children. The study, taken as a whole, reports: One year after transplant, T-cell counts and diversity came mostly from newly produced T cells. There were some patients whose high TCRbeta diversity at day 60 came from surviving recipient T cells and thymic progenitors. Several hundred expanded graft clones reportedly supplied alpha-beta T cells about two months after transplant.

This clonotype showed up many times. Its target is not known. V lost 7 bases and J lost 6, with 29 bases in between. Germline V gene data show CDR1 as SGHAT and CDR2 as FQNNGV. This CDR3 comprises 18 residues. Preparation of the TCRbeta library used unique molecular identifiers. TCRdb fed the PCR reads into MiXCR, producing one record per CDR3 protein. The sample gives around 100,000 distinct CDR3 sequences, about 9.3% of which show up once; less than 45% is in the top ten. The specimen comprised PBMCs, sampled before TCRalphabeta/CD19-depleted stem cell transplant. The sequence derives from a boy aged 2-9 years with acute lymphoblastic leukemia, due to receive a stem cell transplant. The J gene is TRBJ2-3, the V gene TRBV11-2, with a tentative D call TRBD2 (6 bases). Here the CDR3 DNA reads TGTGCCAGCACCCCCTCGTTCCGACTAGTTGGACTATCGGATACGCAGTATTTT. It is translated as CASTPSFRLVGLSDTQYF.